This T cell receptor (beta chain) emerged from a study of T cells in Graves' hyperthyroidism and ophthalmopathy. Study-wide background: Prior to any treatment, at the point of initial diagnosis, peripheral blood was collected.

CDR1 is LGHNA, CDR2 YNFKEQ, per germline. The V end was cut by 0 bases, the J end by 5 bases, with 7 bases between. The CDR3 has 13 residues. The table lists this clonotype with a few counts. Its antigen is currently unknown. Amplified regions were TCR beta CDR3 sequences from RNA transcripts. A first-round RT-PCR of the TCR CDR3 used the HTBI primer set. From the multiplex PCR reads, TCRdb called clonotypes with MiXCR, one entry per CDR3 protein. The sample has about 740,000 distinct CDR3 sequences; around 13% are singletons. General study findings and limits: In validation, the model predicted ophthalmopathy. These predictions came a median roughly 7.1 months before onset.

The chain uses TRBV4-2 and TRBJ1-1; D not certain. The TCR originated in a woman under 30 with Graves' hyperthyroidism. The sample comprised blood. For the CDR3, the DNA is TGTGCCAGCAGCCAAGACCCCTCGACTGAAGCTTTCTTT. This encodes CASSQDPSTEAFF.